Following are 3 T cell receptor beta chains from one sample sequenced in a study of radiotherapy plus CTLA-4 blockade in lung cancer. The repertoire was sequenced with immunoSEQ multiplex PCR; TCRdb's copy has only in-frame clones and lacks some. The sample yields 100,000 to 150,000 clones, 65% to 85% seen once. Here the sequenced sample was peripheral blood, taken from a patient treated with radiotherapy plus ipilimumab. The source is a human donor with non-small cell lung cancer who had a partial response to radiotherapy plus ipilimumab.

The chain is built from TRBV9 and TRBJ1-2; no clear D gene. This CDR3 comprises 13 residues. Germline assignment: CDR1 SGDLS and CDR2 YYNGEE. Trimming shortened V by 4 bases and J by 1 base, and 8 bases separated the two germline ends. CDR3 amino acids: CASSRENNYGYTF. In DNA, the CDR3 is TGTGCCAGCAGCAGGGAGAATAACTATGGCTACACCTTC.

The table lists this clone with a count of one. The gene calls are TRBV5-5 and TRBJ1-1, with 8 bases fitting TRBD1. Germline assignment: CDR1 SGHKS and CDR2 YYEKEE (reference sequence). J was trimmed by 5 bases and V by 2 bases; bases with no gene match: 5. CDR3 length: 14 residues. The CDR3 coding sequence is TGTGCCAGCAGCTTACAGGGGGTGGTTACTGAAGCTTTCTTT. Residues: CASSLQGVVTEAFF.

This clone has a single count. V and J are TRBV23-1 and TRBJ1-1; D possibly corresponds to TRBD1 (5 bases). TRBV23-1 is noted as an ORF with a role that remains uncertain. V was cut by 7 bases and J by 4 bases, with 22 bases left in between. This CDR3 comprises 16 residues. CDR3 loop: CASNPLNGGLCTEAFF. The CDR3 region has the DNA TGCGCCAGCAACCCTCTAAACGGGGGGTTGTGCACTGAAGCTTTCTTT.